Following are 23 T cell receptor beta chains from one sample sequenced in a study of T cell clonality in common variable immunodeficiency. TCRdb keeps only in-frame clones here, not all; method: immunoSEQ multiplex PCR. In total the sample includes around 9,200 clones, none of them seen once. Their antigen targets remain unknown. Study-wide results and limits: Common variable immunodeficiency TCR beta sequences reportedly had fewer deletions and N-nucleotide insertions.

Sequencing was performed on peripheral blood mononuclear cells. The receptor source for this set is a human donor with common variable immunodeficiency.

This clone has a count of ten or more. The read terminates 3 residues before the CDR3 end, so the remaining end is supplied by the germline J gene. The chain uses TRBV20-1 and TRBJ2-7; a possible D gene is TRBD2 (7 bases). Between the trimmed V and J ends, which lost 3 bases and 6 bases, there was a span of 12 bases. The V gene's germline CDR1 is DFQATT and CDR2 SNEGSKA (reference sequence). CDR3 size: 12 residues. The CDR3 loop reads CSASPRGGEQYF. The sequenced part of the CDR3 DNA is TGCAGTGCTAGCCCGAGGGGGGGCGAG.

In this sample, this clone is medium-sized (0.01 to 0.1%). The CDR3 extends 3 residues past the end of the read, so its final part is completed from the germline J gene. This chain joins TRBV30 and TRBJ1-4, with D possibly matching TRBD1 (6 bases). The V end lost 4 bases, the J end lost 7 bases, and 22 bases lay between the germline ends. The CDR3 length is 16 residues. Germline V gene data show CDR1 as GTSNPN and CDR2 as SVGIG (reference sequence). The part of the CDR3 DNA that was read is TGTGCCTGGATGGTGAGCCTAGGGGGTAGTCCTGAAAAA. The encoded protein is CAWMVSLGGSPEK. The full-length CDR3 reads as CAWMVSLGGSPEKLFF.

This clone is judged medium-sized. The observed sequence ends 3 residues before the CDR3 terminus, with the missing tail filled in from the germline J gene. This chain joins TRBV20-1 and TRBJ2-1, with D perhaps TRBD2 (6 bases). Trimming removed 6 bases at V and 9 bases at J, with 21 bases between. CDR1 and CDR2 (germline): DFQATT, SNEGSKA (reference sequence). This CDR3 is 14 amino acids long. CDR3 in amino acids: CSARRRAGSVEQFF. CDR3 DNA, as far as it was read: TGCAGTGCCCGTCGGAGGGCCGGATCAGTTGAG.

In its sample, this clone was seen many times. CDR3 region: CASSDGQTNEKLFF. The CDR3 DNA, read in part, is TGTGCCAGCAGTGACGGACAGACAAATGAAAAA. The chain links TRBV2 to TRBJ1-4; D is possibly TRBD1 (6 bases). The CDR3 extends 3 residues past the end of the read, so its final part is completed from the germline J gene. CDR3 length equals 14 residues. Germline V CDR1 and CDR2: SNHLY, FYNNEI. V lost 3 bases and J 5 bases, leaving 10 bases between the germline ends.

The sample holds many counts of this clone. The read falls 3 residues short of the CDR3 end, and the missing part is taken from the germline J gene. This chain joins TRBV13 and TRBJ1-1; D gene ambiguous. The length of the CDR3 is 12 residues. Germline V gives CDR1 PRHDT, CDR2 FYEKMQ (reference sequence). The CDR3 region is CASSYRWAQAFF. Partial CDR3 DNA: TGTGCCAGCAGCTACCGTTGGGCGCAA. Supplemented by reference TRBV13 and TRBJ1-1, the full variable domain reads AAGVIQSPRHLIKEKRETATLKCYPIPRHDTVYWYQQGPGQDPQFLISFYEKMQSDKGSIPDRFSAQQFSDYHSELNMSSLELGDSALYFCASSYRWAQAFFGQGTRLTVV.

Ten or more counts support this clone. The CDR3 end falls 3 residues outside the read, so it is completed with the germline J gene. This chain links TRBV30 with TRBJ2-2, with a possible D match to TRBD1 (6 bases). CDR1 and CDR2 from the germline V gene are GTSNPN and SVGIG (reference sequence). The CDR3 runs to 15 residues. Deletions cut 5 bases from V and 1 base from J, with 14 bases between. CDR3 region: CAWDWDTRNTGELFF. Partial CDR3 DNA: TGTGCCTGGGACTGGGACACCCGGAACACCGGGGAG.

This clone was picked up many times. The CDR3 sequence: CASLIYPGANVLTF. CDR3 DNA, as far as it was read: TGTGCCAGCCTTATCTACCCTGGGGCCAACGTC. The rearrangement uses TRBV2 and TRBJ2-6; D remains unclear. Read data end 3 residues before the CDR3 end; the end is taken from the germline J gene. Germline CDR1 reads SNHLY; CDR2 reads FYNNEI. With 8 bases removed from V and 2 bases from J, the gap between germline ends came to 10 bases. The CDR3 sequence is 14 residues long.

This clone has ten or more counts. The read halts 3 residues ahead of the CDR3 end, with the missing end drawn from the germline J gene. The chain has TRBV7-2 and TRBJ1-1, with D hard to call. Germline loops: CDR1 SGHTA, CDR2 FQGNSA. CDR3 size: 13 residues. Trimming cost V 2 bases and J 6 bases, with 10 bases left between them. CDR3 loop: CASSLSYLSEAFF. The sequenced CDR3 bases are TGTGCCAGCAGCTTATCGTATTTGTCTGAA.

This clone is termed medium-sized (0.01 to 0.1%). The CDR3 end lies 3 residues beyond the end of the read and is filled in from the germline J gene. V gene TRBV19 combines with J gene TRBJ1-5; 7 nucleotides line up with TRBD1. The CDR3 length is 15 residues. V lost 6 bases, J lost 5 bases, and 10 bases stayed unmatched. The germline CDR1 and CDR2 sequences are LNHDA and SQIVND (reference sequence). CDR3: CASRPIQGGDQPQHF. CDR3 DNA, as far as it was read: TGTGCCAGTAGACCCATCCAGGGGGGAGATCAGCCC.

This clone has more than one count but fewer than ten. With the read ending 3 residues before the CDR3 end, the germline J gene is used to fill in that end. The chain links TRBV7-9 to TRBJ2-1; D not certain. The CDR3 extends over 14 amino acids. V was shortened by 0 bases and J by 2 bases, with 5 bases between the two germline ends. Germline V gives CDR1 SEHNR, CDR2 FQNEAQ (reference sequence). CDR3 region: CASSLARAYNEQFF. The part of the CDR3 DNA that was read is TGTGCCAGCAGCTTAGCGCGCGCCTACAATGAG.

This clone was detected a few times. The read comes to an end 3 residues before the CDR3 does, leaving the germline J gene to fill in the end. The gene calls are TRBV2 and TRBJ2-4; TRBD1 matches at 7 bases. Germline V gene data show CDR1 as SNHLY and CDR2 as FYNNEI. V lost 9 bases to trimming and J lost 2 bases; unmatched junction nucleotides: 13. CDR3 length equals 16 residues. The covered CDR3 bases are TGTGCCAGTGGGACCCCACAGGGGCAGACCAAAAACATT. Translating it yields CASGTPQGQTKNI. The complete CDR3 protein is CASGTPQGQTKNIQYF.

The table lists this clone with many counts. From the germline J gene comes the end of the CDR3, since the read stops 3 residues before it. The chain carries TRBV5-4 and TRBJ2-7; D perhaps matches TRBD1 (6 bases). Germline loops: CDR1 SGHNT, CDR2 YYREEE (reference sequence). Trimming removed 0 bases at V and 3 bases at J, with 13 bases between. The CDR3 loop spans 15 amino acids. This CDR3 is CASSLGQASFYEQYF. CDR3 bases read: TGTGCCAGCAGCTTGGGACAGGCCTCCTTCTACGAG.

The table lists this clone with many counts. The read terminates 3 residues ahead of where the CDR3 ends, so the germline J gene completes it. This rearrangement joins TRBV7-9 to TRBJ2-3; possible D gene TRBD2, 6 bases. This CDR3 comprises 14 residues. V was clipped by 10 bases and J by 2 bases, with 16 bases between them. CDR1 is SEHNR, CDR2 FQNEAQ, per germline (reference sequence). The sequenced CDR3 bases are TGTGCCACACTCGGGGCGGGGCCCACAGATACG. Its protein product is CATLGAGPTDT. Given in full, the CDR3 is CATLGAGPTDTQYF.

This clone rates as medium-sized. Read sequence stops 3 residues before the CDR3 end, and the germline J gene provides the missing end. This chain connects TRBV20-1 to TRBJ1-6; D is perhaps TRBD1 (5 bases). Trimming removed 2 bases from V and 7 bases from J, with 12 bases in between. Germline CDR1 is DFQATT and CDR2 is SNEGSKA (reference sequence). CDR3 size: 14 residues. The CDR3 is CSARFAGSNSPLHF. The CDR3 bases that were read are TGCAGTGCTAGATTTGCAGGGTCGAATTCACCC.

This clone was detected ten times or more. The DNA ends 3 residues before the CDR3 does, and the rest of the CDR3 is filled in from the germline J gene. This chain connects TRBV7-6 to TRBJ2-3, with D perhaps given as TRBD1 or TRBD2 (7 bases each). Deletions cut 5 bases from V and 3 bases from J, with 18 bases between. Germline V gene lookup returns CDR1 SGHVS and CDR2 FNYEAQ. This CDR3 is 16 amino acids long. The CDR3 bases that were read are TGTGCCAGCAGCCCCCAGGGGGGAGGGAAAACAGATACG. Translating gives CASSPQGGGKTDT. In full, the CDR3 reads CASSPQGGGKTDTQYF.

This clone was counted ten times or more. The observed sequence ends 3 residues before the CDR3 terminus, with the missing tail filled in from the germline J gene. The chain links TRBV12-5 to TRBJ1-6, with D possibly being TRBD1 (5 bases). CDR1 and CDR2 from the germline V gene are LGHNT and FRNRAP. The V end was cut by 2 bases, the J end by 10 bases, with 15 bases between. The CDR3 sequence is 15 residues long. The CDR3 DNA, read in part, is TGTGCTAGTGGTTTGTGGGGCCGGCGAGGCTCACCC. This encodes CASGLWGRRGSP. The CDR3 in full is CASGLWGRRGSPLHF.

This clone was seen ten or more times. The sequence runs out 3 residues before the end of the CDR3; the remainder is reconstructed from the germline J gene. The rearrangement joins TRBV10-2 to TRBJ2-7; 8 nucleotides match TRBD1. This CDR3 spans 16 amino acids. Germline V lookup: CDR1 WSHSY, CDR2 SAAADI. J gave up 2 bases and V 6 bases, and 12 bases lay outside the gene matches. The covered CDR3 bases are TGCGCCAGCAGCCTAACGCCGGGACAGGAGACCTACGAG. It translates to CASSLTPGQETYE. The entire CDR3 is CASSLTPGQETYEQYF.

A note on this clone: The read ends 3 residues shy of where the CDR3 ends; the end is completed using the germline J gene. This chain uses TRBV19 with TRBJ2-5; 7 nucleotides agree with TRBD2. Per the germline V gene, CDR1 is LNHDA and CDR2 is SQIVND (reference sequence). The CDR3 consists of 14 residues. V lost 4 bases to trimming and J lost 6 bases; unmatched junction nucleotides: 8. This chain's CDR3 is CASSRRGNNKTQYF. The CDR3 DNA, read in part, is TGTGCCAGTAGTAGGCGGGGGAACAATAAGACC.

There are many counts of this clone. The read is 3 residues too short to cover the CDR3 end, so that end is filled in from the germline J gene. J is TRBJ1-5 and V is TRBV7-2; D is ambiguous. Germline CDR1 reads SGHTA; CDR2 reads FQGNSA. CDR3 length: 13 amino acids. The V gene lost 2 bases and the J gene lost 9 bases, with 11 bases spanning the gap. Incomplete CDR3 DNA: TGTGCCAGCAGCTTAATAGGGTCGGCGCCC. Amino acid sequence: CASSLIGSAP. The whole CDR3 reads CASSLIGSAPQHF. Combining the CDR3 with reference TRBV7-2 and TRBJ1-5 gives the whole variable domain GAGVSQSPSNKVTEKGKDVELRCDPISGHTALYWYRQSLGQGLEFLIYFQGNSAPDKSGLPSDRFSAERTGGSVSTLTIQRTQQEDSAVYLCASSLIGSAPQHFGDGTRLSIL.

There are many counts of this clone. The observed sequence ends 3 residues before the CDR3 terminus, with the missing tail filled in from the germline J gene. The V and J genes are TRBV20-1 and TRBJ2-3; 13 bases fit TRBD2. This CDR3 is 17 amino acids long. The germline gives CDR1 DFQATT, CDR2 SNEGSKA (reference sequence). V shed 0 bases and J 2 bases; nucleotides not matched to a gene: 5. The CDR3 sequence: CSARDPGLAGVTDTQYF. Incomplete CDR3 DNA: TGCAGTGCTAGAGATCCCGGACTAGCGGGAGTCACAGATACG.

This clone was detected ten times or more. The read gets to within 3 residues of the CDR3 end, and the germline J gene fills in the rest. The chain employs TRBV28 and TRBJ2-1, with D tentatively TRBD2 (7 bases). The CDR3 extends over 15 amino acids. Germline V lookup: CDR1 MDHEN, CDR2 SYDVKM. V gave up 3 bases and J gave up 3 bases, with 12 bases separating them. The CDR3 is CASSLTGLDYNEQFF. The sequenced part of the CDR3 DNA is TGTGCCAGCAGTTTGACAGGACTAGACTACAATGAG.

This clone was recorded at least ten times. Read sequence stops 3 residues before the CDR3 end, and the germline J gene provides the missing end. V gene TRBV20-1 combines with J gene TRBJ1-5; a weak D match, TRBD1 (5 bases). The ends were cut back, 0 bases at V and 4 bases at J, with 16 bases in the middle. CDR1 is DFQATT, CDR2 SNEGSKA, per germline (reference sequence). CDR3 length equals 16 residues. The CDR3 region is CSARDSTFQGNQPQHF. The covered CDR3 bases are TGCAGTGCTAGAGACTCCACGTTCCAGGGAAATCAGCCC.

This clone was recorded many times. CDR3 DNA (partial): TGTGCCAGCTCACTCCGACCGTCGGGACTAGTCACAGATACG. Protein product: CASSLRPSGLVTDT. The whole CDR3 sequence reads CASSLRPSGLVTDTQYF. V usage is TRBV18 and J usage is TRBJ2-3, with 8 positions matching TRBD2. The sequence runs out 3 residues before the end of the CDR3; the remainder is reconstructed from the germline J gene. The CDR3 loop spans 17 amino acids. V lost 4 bases and J lost 2; bases outside the gene matches: 11. The V gene's germline CDR1 is KGHSH and CDR2 LQKENI. The whole variable domain, filled in from reference TRBV18 and TRBJ2-3, reads NAGVMQNPRHLVRRRGQEARLRCSPMKGHSHVYWYRQLPEEGLKFMVYLQKENIIDESGMPKERFSAEFPKEGPSILRIQQVVRGDSAAYFCASSLRPSGLVTDTQYFGPGTRLTVL.